This T cell receptor (beta chain) is from a study of T cell changes during pregnancy in multiple sclerosis. Germline loops: CDR1 MNHNY, CDR2 SVGAGI (reference sequence). CDR3 size: 13 residues. V lost 6 bases to trimming and J lost 1 base; unmatched junction nucleotides: 2. Some clones are missing from TCRdb's copy, which holds only in-frame ones; the method was immunoSEQ multiplex PCR. The table has 65,000 to 85,000 clones, approximately 91% seen once. The TCR was taken from a female donor with multiple sclerosis, enrolled in a pregnancy study. This sequence joins TRBV6-6 and TRBJ1-1, with 7 nucleotides matching TRBD1. The specimen was peripheral blood, collected in the third trimester of pregnancy. CDR3 sequence (DNA): TGTGCCAGCAGAGACAGGGCGAACACTGAAGCTTTCTTT. Translation gives CASRDRANTEAFF.